These 14 T cell receptor beta chains were sequenced from one sample in a study of blood T cell repertoires in COVID-19. The table came from immunoSEQ multiplex PCR; TCRdb's copy has only in-frame clones and leaves some out. The data contain about 270,000 clones, roughly 88% of them seen just once; the ten biggest clones take up 1%. The specimen was PBMCs or T cells enriched from blood (not recorded which). These TCRs come from a woman under 40 who had recovered from COVID-19.

The rearrangement uses TRBV7-9 and TRBJ2-5; TRBD1 matches at 9 bases. There are 18 residues in the CDR3. Looked up from germline, CDR1 is SEHNR and CDR2 is FQNEAQ (reference sequence). The junction had 20 bases not matched to a gene; V was cut back by 6 bases and J by 6 bases. CDR3 sequence reads: CASSLERTGGTGRKTQYF. Here the CDR3 DNA reads TGTGCCAGCAGTTTGGAACGAACAGGGGGCACAGGGAGAAAGACCCAGTACTTC.

The chain uses TRBV29-1 and TRBJ1-6; TRBD1 matches 8 bases. The CDR3 is made up of 14 amino acids. The V gene's germline CDR1 is SQVTM and CDR2 ANQGSEA. V dropped 6 bases and J dropped 4; count of bases not matched to a gene: 5. Here the CDR3 DNA reads TGCAGCGTCGGGACAGGCCTTTATAATTCACCCCTCCACTTT. This codes for CSVGTGLYNSPLHF.

This clone was detected once. The chain joins TRBV4-3 to TRBJ1-1, with D perhaps TRBD1 (5 bases). The V end lost 2 bases, the J end lost 4 bases, and 26 bases lay between the germline ends. The CDR3 covers 19 residues. Germline V lookup: CDR1 LGHNA, CDR2 YSLEER. The CDR3 reads CASSQSFGDSDLGGTEAFF. In DNA, the CDR3 is TGCGCCAGCAGCCAAAGTTTTGGGGACTCCGATTTAGGCGGCACTGAAGCTTTCTTT.

The chain has TRBV27 and TRBJ2-3, with D uncertain. CDR1 and CDR2 from the germline V gene are MNHEY and SMNVEV (reference sequence). CDR3 length equals 11 residues. V dropped 7 bases and J dropped 6 bases, with 8 bases sitting between them. CDR3 nucleotides: TGTGCCAGCATTAACCGGGATACGCAGTATTTT. It translates to CASINRDTQYF.

J is TRBJ1-1 and V is TRBV5-4; possibly TRBD1 for D (5 bases). Germline-derived CDR1 and CDR2 are SGHNT and YYREEE (reference sequence). There are 14 residues in the CDR3. With 0 bases removed from V and 9 bases from J, the gap between germline ends came to 15 bases. CDR3: CASSLEAGGEKAFF. The CDR3 DNA sequence: TGTGCCAGCAGCTTGGAGGCCGGGGGAGAAAAAGCTTTCTTT.

With regard to this clone: In the same sample, other DNA sequences code for this CDR3. The chain uses TRBV7-6 and TRBJ2-7, with 7 positions matching TRBD1. The CDR3 runs to 15 residues. Trimming cost V 0 bases and J 0 bases; bases outside gene matches: 2. Germline V CDR1 and CDR2: SGHVS, FNYEAQ. The CDR3: CASSLAAGGSYEQYF. The DNA for the CDR3 is TGTGCCAGCAGCTTAGCGGCAGGGGGCTCCTACGAGCAGTACTTC.

This chain uses TRBV7-6 with TRBJ2-1; TRBD2 aligns across 10 bases. In germline, CDR1 is SGHVS, CDR2 FNYEAQ. With 0 bases clipped from V and 4 bases from J, the junction kept 9 bases outside the gene matches. There are 18 residues in the CDR3. CDR3: CASSLAPLAGAGYNEQFF. CDR3 DNA sequence: TGTGCCAGCAGCTTAGCTCCTCTAGCGGGAGCTGGGTACAATGAGCAGTTCTTC.

The rearrangement links TRBV24-1 to TRBJ2-1, with 7 bases that match TRBD1. The V and J ends lost 7 bases and 2 bases, in that order; junction bases with no gene match: 4. The germline CDR1 and CDR2 sequences are KGHDR and SFDVKD. This CDR3 has 14 residues. The CDR3 sequence is CATRGDRPYNEQFF. As DNA, the CDR3 is TGTGCCACCAGGGGGGACAGACCCTACAATGAGCAGTTCTTC.

The chain is built from TRBV5-4 and TRBJ2-2; 8 bases agree with TRBD1. The germline CDR1 and CDR2 sequences are SGHNT and YYREEE (reference sequence). The CDR3 is 17 amino acids. V lost 5 bases, J lost 5 bases, and 14 bases stayed unmatched. As DNA, the CDR3 is TGTGCCAGCAGAGGCAGGGGGCAGGAGTGGGGAACCGGGGAGCTGTTTTTT. Its translation: CASRGRGQEWGTGELFF.

The chain has TRBV12-3 or TRBV12-4 and TRBJ1-1; no clear D. This CDR3 has 13 amino acids. Trimming took off 6 bases at V and 7 bases at J, with 15 bases between the two ends. In nucleotides, the CDR3 is TGTGCCAGCAGCCTATCCTCTTCGTTTGAAGCTTTCTTT. Translation gives CASSLSSSFEAFF.

V gene TRBV24-1 combines with J gene TRBJ1-2; weak D call: TRBD1 (6 bases). Trimming left V 3 bases short and J 0 bases short, with 13 bases between. CDR1 and CDR2 (germline): KGHDR, SFDVKD. This CDR3 spans 16 amino acids. In nucleotides, the CDR3 is TGTGCCACCAGTGATCCCGGACAGAATTCTAACTATGGCTACACCTTC. Its translation: CATSDPGQNSNYGYTF.

This sequence joins TRBV7-9 and TRBJ2-1; 10 bases agree with TRBD2. This CDR3 spans 18 amino acids. In germline, CDR1 is SEHNR, CDR2 FQNEAQ (reference sequence). The J segment lost 2 bases and the V segment lost 1 base, leaving 8 bases of the junction unmatched. DNA for the CDR3: TGTGCCAGCAGCTTAGTACCGGGACTAGCGTACGCCTACAATGAGCAGTTCTTC. Protein: CASSLVPGLAYAYNEQFF.

In DNA, the CDR3 is TGTGCCAGCAGTACCCACTCGGGCGGGACAGGGGACCCCTACGAGCAGTACTTC. Amino acids: CASSTHSGGTGDPYEQYF. The chain has TRBV2 and TRBJ2-7, with 10 nucleotides matching TRBD1. Per the germline V gene, CDR1 is SNHLY and CDR2 is FYNNEI. The CDR3 is 18 amino acids. The trim removed 5 bases at V and 2 bases at J, leaving 15 bases unmatched. Combining the CDR3 with reference TRBV2 and TRBJ2-7 gives the whole variable domain EPEVTQTPSHQVTQMGQEVILRCVPISNHLYFYWYRQILGQKVEFLVSFYNNEISEKSEIFDDQFSVERPDGSNFTLKIRSTKLEDSAMYFCASSTHSGGTGDPYEQYFGPGTRLTVT.

The rearrangement joins TRBV19 to TRBJ2-7, with D maybe TRBD1 (7 bases). V lost 6 bases to trimming and J lost 4 bases, with 13 bases between them. The CDR3 totals 13 residues. Looked up from germline, CDR1 is LNHDA and CDR2 is SQIVND (reference sequence). Here the CDR3 reads CASSAAGGYEQYF. In DNA, the CDR3 is TGTGCCAGTAGCGCTGCAGGGGGGTACGAGCAGTACTTC.